The 17 T cell receptor beta chains presented below share a single source sample, sequenced in a study of T cell responses to AZD1222 COVID-19 vaccine. The assay was immunoSEQ multiplex PCR, and TCRdb's table has in-frame clones only and misses some. Seen here are more than 95,000 clones, more than 70% observed once, and the top ten hold 17%. The input for sequencing was peripheral blood, taken 28 days after the second AZD1222 dose. The receptors here all came from an adult who received the AZD1222 COVID-19 vaccine.

The chain uses TRBV28 and TRBJ1-1; TRBD1 is a possible D gene (6 bases). The germline V and J ends were trimmed by 2 bases and 4 bases, with 17 bases remaining between them. Looked up from germline, CDR1 is MDHEN and CDR2 is SYDVKM. CDR3 length: 16 amino acids. CDR3 coding DNA: TGTGCCAGCAGTTTAAGCTGGGGGGCCTCGTTCACTGAAGCTTTCTTT. The encoded protein is CASSLSWGASFTEAFF.

The chain uses TRBV30 and TRBJ2-1, with D perhaps TRBD1 or TRBD2 (5 bases each). V lost 5 bases and J lost 5, with 10 bases in between. This CDR3 comprises 12 residues. Germline lookup yields CDR1 GTSNPN and CDR2 SVGIG (reference sequence). The CDR3 coding sequence is TGTGCCTGGGGGACCCGACACAATGAGCAGTTCTTC. Residues: CAWGTRHNEQFF.

J is TRBJ2-3 and V is TRBV6-1, with 7 bases matching TRBD2. The junction had 6 bases not matched to a gene; V was cut back by 1 base and J by 2 bases. CDR3 size: 16 residues. Germline CDR1 MNHNS, CDR2 SASEGT. The DNA of the CDR3 is TGTGCCAGCAGTGAAGTTGGGGGAGGGCCCACAGATACGCAGTATTTT. Amino acid sequence: CASSEVGGGPTDTQYF.

This rearrangement joins TRBV4-2 to TRBJ1-4, with D uncertain. Trimming cost V 1 base and J 4 bases, with 13 bases left between them. Germline assignment: CDR1 LGHNA and CDR2 YNFKEQ. The CDR3 sequence is 16 residues long. This CDR3 reads CASSQGVRQINEKLFF. The CDR3 DNA reads TGTGCCAGCAGCCAAGGTGTGAGGCAGATTAATGAAAAACTGTTTTTT.

The rearrangement joins TRBV24-1 to TRBJ2-3; TRBD2 matches 13 bases. Germline V gene data show CDR1 as KGHDR and CDR2 as SFDVKD. The ends lost 5 bases at V and 1 base at J; junction bases unmatched: 2. CDR3 length equals 16 residues. The CDR3 protein is CATSGTSGGGTDTQYF. CDR3 bases: TGTGCCACCAGTGGGACTAGCGGGGGAGGCACAGATACGCAGTATTTT.

This chain joins TRBV19 and TRBJ1-2; possible D gene TRBD1, 5 bases. V lost 5 bases and J 6 bases, leaving 16 bases between the germline ends. The CDR3 has 14 amino acids. In germline, CDR1 is LNHDA, CDR2 SQIVND (reference sequence). CDR3 amino acids: CASSSGPYLDGYTF. DNA of the CDR3: TGTGCCAGTAGTTCGGGGCCCTACCTGGATGGCTACACCTTC.

The chain employs TRBV27 and TRBJ2-7, with 9 bases that match TRBD1. This CDR3 region has 15 residues. Germline loops: CDR1 MNHEY, CDR2 SMNVEV (reference sequence). The trim removed 5 bases at V and 10 bases at J, leaving 15 bases unmatched. Here the CDR3 DNA reads TGTGCCAGCAGTCCTTCGACAGGGGGTCTTGGATTCCAGTACTTC. Its protein product is CASSPSTGGLGFQYF.

The chain couples TRBV24-1 to TRBJ1-5; D is unresolved. Germline CDR1 reads KGHDR; CDR2 reads SFDVKD. The V gene lost 2 bases and the J gene lost 7 bases, with 11 bases spanning the gap. The CDR3 extends over 14 amino acids. The CDR3 here is CATSDSRGLQPQHF. The CDR3 bases are TGTGCCACCAGTGATTCGCGAGGGCTCCAGCCCCAGCATTTT.

The rearrangement joins TRBV6-2 or TRBV6-3 to TRBJ2-1; 10 nucleotides match TRBD2. V lost 4 bases to trimming and J lost 10 bases; unmatched junction nucleotides: 10. CDR3 size: 15 residues. Germline values: CDR1 MNHEY, CDR2 SVGEGT. The CDR3 here is CASSWERGGRGEQFF. The CDR3 bases are TGTGCCAGCAGTTGGGAGCGGGGGGGCCGTGGGGAGCAGTTCTTC.

The chain joins TRBV9 to TRBJ2-3, with a tentative D call TRBD2 (6 bases). The V gene's germline CDR1 is SGDLS and CDR2 YYNGEE. The CDR3 is 15 residues long. V lost 0 bases, J lost 4 bases, and 12 bases lay in between. The CDR3 reads CASSVASGVADTQYF. DNA for the CDR3: TGTGCCAGCAGCGTAGCGTCGGGAGTCGCAGATACGCAGTATTTT.

This rearrangement joins TRBV4-1 to TRBJ1-4, with TRBD1 matching 7 bases. Germline trimming cut 1 base from V and 2 bases from J; bases unmatched to any gene: 4. The CDR3 extends over 16 amino acids. Germline values: CDR1 MGHRA, CDR2 YSYEKL. CDR3 nucleotide sequence: TGCGCCAGCAGCCAAGGATTGGGACAGACTAATGAAAAACTGTTTTTT. Translated: CASSQGLGQTNEKLFF.

This chain joins TRBV7-9 and TRBJ2-5; 7 positions agree with TRBD1. V was clipped by 5 bases and J by 3 bases; unmatched bases: 6. This CDR3 is built from 14 residues. CDR1 SEHNR and CDR2 FQNEAQ come from the germline V gene (reference sequence). The CDR3 protein is CASSPPTGEETQYF. The CDR3 nucleotides read TGTGCCAGCAGCCCGCCAACAGGGGAAGAGACCCAGTACTTC.

The V gene is TRBV24-1, the J gene TRBJ1-2; D is ambiguous. CDR1 and CDR2 from the germline V gene are KGHDR and SFDVKD. Trimming left V 3 bases short and J 8 bases short, with 15 bases between. The CDR3 totals 14 residues. This CDR3 reads CATSDLTSGAGYTF. Written as DNA, the CDR3 is TGTGCCACCAGTGATCTGACATCGGGTGCCGGCTACACCTTC.

This chain connects TRBV29-1 to TRBJ1-2, with D maybe TRBD1 (6 bases). The germline CDR1 and CDR2 sequences are SQVTM and ANQGSEA. V lost 1 base, J lost 8 bases, and 11 bases lay in between. This CDR3 has 12 residues. For the CDR3, the DNA is TGCAGCGTTGAAGCCCAGGGGTACGGCTACACCTTC. This sequence encodes CSVEAQGYGYTF.

This sequence joins TRBV10-2 and TRBJ1-3; D not certain. There are 13 residues in the CDR3. The germline V and J ends were trimmed by 8 bases and 4 bases, with 12 bases remaining between them. Germline CDR1 is WSHSY and CDR2 is SAAADI. This CDR3 reads CASGVAAGNTIYF. For the CDR3, the DNA is TGCGCCAGCGGGGTCGCCGCCGGAAACACCATATATTTT.

The chain recombines TRBV4-3 with TRBJ2-6, with D possibly matching TRBD2 (7 bases). The CDR3 contains 16 residues. Trimming took off 1 base at V and 4 bases at J, with 11 bases between the two ends. Germline V lookup: CDR1 LGHNA, CDR2 YSLEER. CDR3 sequence (DNA): TGCGCCAGCAGCCAAGGTCGGGGGGCAGGGGCCAACGTCCTGACTTTC. It is translated as CASSQGRGAGANVLTF.

The chain joins TRBV6-2 or TRBV6-3 to TRBJ1-1, with 8 nucleotides matching TRBD1. Germline CDR1 MNHEY, CDR2 SVGEGT. V dropped 5 bases and J dropped 5; count of bases not matched to a gene: 7. The CDR3 runs 14 residues. DNA for the CDR3: TGTGCCAGCAGTACCACAGGGGGAGAGACTGAAGCTTTCTTT. It yields the protein CASSTTGGETEAFF.